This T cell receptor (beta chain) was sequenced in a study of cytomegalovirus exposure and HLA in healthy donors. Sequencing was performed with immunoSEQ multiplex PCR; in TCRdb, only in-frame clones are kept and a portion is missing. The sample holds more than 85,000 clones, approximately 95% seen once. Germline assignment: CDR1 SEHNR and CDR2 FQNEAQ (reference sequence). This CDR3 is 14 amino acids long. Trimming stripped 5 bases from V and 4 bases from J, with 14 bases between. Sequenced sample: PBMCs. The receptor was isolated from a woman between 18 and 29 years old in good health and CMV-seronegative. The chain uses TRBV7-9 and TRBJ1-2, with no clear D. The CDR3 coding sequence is TGTGCCAGCAGCCCCCGTACAGAGCTCTATGGCTACACCTTC. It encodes CASSPRTELYGYTF. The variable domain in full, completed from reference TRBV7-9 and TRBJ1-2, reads DTGVSQNPRHKITKRGQNVTFRCDPISEHNRLYWYRQTLGQGPEFLTYFQNEAQLEKSRLLSDRFSAERPKGSFSTLEIQRTEQGDSAMYLCASSPRTELYGYTFGSGTRLTVV.